Here is one T cell receptor beta chain with its context. This CDR3 spans 12 amino acids. V was cut by 4 bases and J by 7 bases, with 10 bases left in between. Per germline, CDR1 SGHAT and CDR2 FQNNGV. These data come from a study of Ad26.COV2.S vaccination and SARS-CoV-2 variants. Treatment here: about 20 received Ad26.COV2.S at low or high dose, single or two shots; about 5 received placebo; per-sample allocation not given. The study sampled participants on day 63 after the first vaccine or placebo injection. Profiling relied on immunoSEQ multiplex PCR, and the TCRdb table lists in-frame clones only, not all of them. This table holds around 380,000 clones, more than 85% found once.

This sequence originates from a person between 18 and 65 years old who received the Ad26.COV2.S COVID-19 vaccine or a placebo. The genes are TRBV11-2 and TRBJ1-2; no clear D. Here the sequenced sample was peripheral blood, taken in a trial of Ad26.COV2.S vaccine versus placebo. The DNA for the CDR3 is TGTGCCAGCAGCTCCGCCCGGGCTGGCTACACCTTC. This encodes CASSSARAGYTF.